The present entry profiles one T cell receptor (beta chain) with its context. Other nucleotide sequences in the sample specify the same CDR3. Here immunoSEQ multiplex PCR was the method, and the copy in TCRdb shows in-frame clones only, minus some. The sample includes 75,000 to 100,000 clones, about nine tenths of them seen just once. This CDR3 spans 13 amino acids. Germline CDR1 reads KGHSH; CDR2 reads LQKENI. Trimming pared 3 bases from V and 1 base from J, leaving 6 bases between. This sample stems from a study of control samples from healthy donors and cancer patients. The chain uses TRBV18 and TRBJ1-1, with D unresolved. The specimen sequenced was blood. The TCR sequence derives from a human donor in good health. The donor label of this sample is uncertain. The CDR3 is CASSPRGNTEAFF. The CDR3 bases are TGTGCCAGCTCACCCCGAGGGAACACTGAAGCTTTCTTT.